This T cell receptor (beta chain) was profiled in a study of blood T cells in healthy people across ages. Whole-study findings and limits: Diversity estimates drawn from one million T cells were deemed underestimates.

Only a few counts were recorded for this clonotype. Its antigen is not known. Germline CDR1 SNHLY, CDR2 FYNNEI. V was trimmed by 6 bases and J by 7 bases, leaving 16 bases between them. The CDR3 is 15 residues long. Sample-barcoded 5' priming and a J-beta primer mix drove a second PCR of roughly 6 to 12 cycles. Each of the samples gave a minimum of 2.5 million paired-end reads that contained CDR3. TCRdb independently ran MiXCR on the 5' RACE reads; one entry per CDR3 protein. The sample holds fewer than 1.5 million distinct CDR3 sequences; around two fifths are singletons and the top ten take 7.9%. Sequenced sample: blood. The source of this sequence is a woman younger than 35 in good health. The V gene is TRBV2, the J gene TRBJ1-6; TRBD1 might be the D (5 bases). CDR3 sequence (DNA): TGTGCCAGCAGCATCTCAGGGCGTGGAAATTCACCCCTCCACTTT. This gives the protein CASSISGRGNSPLHF. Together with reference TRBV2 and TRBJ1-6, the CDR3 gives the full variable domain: EPEVTQTPSHQVTQMGQEVILRCVPISNHLYFYWYRQILGQKVEFLVSFYNNEISEKSEIFDDQFSVERPDGSNFTLKIRSTKLEDSAMYFCASSISGRGNSPLHFGNGTRLTVT.